This T cell receptor (beta chain) was sequenced in a study of metastatic and nonmetastatic thyroid tumors. Across the study: Patients with malignant and benign thyroid disease provided blood and tumor or nodule tissue, whose repertoires were compared. Whole-study findings and limits: Relative to benign nodules, malignant thyroid tumors were reportedly characterized by significantly elevated TCR beta diversity in blood and tumor.

CDR1 is SGHRS, CDR2 YFSETQ, per germline. The V and J ends lost 4 bases and 5 bases, in that order; junction bases with no gene match: 7. The CDR3 sequence is 14 residues long. Nobody among the patients had been given any treatment before thyroid surgery. Ten or more counts support this clone. Its target is not known. In the original analysis: The distant-metastasis classifier for papillary thyroid cancer was built from CDR3 differences across clinicopathological groups. TCRdb re-clonotyped the PCR reads via MiXCR. It is TCRdb's table, rather than the study itself, that gives the V and J calls and clone size. Among tens of thousands of clones listed, 9.5% to 12% were seen once.

The origin of this receptor is a female donor with papillary thyroid cancer or a benign thyroid nodule (not recorded which). Some clones in this sample may be carry-over from other donors' samples. The rearrangement links TRBV5-1 to TRBJ2-3, with TRBD2 matching over 7 bases. Sequencing was performed on blood. The DNA of the CDR3 is TGCGCCAGCAGCCAAGCGGGAAGAAAAGATACGCAGTATTTT. Its translation is CASSQAGRKDTQYF.